This TCR beta chain emerged from a study of T cell clones after liver transplantation (dated by TCRdb to the late 2010s). About the full investigation: The samples were obtained from ITN030ST, a randomized trial that attempted immunosuppression withdrawal within 2 years after liver transplantation. Donor-reactive T cell clones were identified by TCRbeta sequencing after a pre-transplant mixed lymphocyte reaction and then tracked in post-transplant blood. Third party-reactive TCRbeta sequences from pre-transplant MLRs were also identified as an antigen-independent comparator for donor-reactive sequences. Three of the eight recipients were HCV-positive; the others were transplanted for non-autoimmune, non-viral indications. The subjects received no induction therapy and were kept on standard immunosuppression until randomization at 12-24 months post-transplant. To count as tolerant, a recipient had to stay completely off immunosuppression for at least one year without liver enzymes climbing beyond twice the upper limit of normal. Blood samples were taken pre-transplant, pre-randomization before withdrawal, and post-randomization after full withdrawal or failed withdrawal. A cohort of 8 liver transplant recipients was studied, of whom 3 were classified as tolerant and 5 as non-tolerant. What the authors observed across the whole study: When repertoire turnover was accounted for, significantly reduced detection of donor-reactive sequences was found in 7 of 8 subjects for CD4 and in 8 of 8 subjects for CD8. Because no allograft tissue specimens were available, donor-reactive T cells may have migrated into the graft instead of being deleted. Donor-reactive sequences declined more than third party-reactive ones, suggesting partial antigen-specific deletion unrelated to withdrawal success. Circulating donor-reactive CD4 TCRbeta sequences fell significantly post-transplant in most of the 8 subjects, irrespective of tolerance or HCV status. In a couple of subjects, low numbers of available donor cells limited the measurable donor-reactive repertoire. Conclusions were preliminary, limited by small, heterogeneous patient numbers and non-standardized post-transplant time points.

Unstimulated PBMCs, after thawing, were stained for CD3, CD4 and CD8 and then FACS-sorted into CD3+CD4+ and CD3+CD8+ populations. Randomization to immunosuppression withdrawal applied to every one of the 8 studied subjects. Genomic DNA was isolated with the Qiagen DNeasy Blood and Tissue Kit. Using immunoSEQ, frozen genomic DNA was subjected to high-throughput TCRbeta CDR3 sequencing, a process that included PCR amplification, mapping, bias correction and internal controls. For the original study's pipeline: Productive rearrangements were retained, and unique TCRbeta sequences were defined by the CDR3 nucleotide sequence together with the V and J gene. For classification of a sequence as donor-reactive, at least 5-fold expansion in CFSE-low cells relative to unstimulated pre-transplant cells and a frequency of at least 0.01% were required. To ensure at least 90% detection power, minimum frequency thresholds were set for each subject based on that subject's lowest-template unstimulated sample. Repertoire turnover was measured by Jensen-Shannon divergence between the top 1000 TCRbeta sequences post- and pre-transplant. Two-sided Fisher's exact tests were used to test for changes in how often donor-reactive sequences were detected. TCRdb mirrors the immuneACCESS table, restricted to in-frame sequences. Some clones are absent from its copies; in checked studies, under half trace to an unresolved V gene, and the reason for the others is unknown. That table gives V, J and clone size, and the DNA gave D and trimming. The sample table records around 35,000 clones; 90% to 95% of these occur just once. About 24% of the sample is taken by the ten largest.

The CDR3 runs 16 residues from the cysteine to the phenylalanine. The entry retains the CDR3 DNA only, 48 bases that are in frame from base 1. CDR1 and CDR2 are drawn from the germline V gene: KGHSH, LQKENI. V sheds 3 bases and J sheds 2 bases, leaving 14 bases between their ends. Concerning this clone: There is no known antigen for this receptor. Base qualities are missing; no much larger clone stands one base away.

This clonotype originated in a human patient who received a liver transplant. A transplant means some T cells may be of graft donor rather than patient origin. The sequence is built from TRBV18 and TRBJ2-4; the D gene is unclear. The sequencing here drew on CD8+ T cells from blood, taken 12 months after liver transplant. The bases are TGTGCCAGCTCACCCGGACCAATTGAGACCAAAAACATTCAGTACTTC. This yields the protein CASSPGPIETKNIQYF.